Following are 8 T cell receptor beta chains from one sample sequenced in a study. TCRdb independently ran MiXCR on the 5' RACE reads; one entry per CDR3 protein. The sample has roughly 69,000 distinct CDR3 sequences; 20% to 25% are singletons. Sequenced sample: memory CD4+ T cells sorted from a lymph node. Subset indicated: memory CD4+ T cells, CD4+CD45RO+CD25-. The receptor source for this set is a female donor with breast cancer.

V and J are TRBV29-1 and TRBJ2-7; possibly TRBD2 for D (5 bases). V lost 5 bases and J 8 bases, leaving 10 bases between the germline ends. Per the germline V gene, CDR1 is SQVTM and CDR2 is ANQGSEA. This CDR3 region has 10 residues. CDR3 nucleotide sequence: TGCAGCGTTACACTAGGGAAGCAGTACTTC. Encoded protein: CSVTLGKQYF.

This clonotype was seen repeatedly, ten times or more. CDR3 sequence (DNA): TGTGCCAGCAGCTTGGAAGCGGGAGAGGTAGGAGAGACCCAGTACTTC. Its protein product is CASSLEAGEVGETQYF. The rearrangement uses TRBV5-6 and TRBJ2-5, with 8 bases matching TRBD2. The CDR3 sequence is 16 residues long. The ends lost 0 bases at V and 4 bases at J; junction bases unmatched: 8. In germline, CDR1 is SGHDT, CDR2 YYEEEE.

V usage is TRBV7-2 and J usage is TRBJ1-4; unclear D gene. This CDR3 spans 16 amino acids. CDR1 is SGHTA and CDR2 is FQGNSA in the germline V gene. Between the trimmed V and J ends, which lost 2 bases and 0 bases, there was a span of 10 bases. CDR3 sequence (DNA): TGTGCCAGCAGCTTATTTCCCGGGACAACTAATGAAAAACTGTTTTTT. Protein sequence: CASSLFPGTTNEKLFF. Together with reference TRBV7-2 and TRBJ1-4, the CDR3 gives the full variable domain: GAGVSQSPSNKVTEKGKDVELRCDPISGHTALYWYRQSLGQGLEFLIYFQGNSAPDKSGLPSDRFSAERTGGSVSTLTIQRTQQEDSAVYLCASSLFPGTTNEKLFFGSGTQLSVL.

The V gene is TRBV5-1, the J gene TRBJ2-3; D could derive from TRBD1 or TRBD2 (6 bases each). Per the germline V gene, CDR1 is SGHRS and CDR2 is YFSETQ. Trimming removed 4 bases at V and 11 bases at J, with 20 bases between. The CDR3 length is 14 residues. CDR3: CASSLGHPRGEQYF. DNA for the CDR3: TGCGCCAGCAGCCTGGGACACCCGCGGGGTGAGCAGTATTTT.

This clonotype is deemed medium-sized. CDR3 bases: TGTGCCAGCAGTTCCCCTAGCGGGAGCTACGAGCAGTACTTC. Amino acids: CASSSPSGSYEQYF. This chain connects TRBV6-5 to TRBJ2-7, with 10 bases aligning to TRBD2. CDR1 MNHEY and CDR2 SVGAGI come from the germline V gene. The CDR3 runs 14 residues. The ends lost 4 bases at V and 3 bases at J; junction bases unmatched: 3.

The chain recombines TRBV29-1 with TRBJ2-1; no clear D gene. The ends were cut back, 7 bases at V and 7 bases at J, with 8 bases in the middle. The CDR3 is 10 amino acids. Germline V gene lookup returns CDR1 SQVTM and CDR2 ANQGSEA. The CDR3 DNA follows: TGCAGCGGAGCAAAGAATGAGCAGTTCTTC. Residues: CSGAKNEQFF.

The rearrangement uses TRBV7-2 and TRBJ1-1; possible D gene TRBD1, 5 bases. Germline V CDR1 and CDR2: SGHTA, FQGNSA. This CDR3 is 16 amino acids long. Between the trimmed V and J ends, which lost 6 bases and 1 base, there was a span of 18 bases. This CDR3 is CASSKDSIRGNTEAFF. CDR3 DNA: TGTGCCAGCAGTAAAGACAGTATTAGGGGGAACACTGAAGCTTTCTTT.

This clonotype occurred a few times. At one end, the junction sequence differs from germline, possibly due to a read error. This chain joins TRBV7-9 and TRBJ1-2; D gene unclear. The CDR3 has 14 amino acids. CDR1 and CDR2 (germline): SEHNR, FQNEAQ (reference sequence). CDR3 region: CASSLVTDGRGYNF. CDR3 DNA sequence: TGTGCCAGCAGCTTAGTAACGGATGGGAGAGGCTACAACTTC.